This T cell receptor (beta chain) was documented in a study of control samples from healthy donors and cancer patients. This clone was picked up a small number of times. Profiled with immunoSEQ multiplex PCR; TCRdb holds only in-frame clones, not every one. The table shows some 130,000 clones, with just under 95% occurring only once. The sequence derives from a man younger than 30 in good health. The source material was blood.

In DNA, the CDR3 is TGTGCCAGCCGCAGGGGTTCCACTAATGAAAAACTGTTTTTT. It is translated as CASRRGSTNEKLFF. The chain recombines TRBV27 with TRBJ1-4; weak D call: TRBD1 (6 bases). Germline V lookup: CDR1 MNHEY, CDR2 SMNVEV (reference sequence). Trimming removed 8 bases at V and 2 bases at J, with 12 bases between. The CDR3 spans 14 residues.